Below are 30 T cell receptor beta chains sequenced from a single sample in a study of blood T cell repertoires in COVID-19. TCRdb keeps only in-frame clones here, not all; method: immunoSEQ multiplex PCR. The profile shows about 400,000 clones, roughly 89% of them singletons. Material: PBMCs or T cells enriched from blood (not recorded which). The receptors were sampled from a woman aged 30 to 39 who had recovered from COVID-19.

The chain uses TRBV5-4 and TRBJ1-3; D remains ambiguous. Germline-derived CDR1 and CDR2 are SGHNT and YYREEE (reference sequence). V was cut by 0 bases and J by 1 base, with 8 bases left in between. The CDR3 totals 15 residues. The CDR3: CASSLVAESGNTIYF. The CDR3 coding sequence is TGTGCCAGCAGCTTGGTGGCGGAATCTGGAAACACCATATATTTT.

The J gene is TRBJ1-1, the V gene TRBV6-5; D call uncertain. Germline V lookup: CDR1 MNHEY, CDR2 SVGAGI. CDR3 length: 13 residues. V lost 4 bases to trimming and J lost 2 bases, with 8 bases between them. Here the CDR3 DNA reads TGTGCCAGCAGTTTGAAGCATAACACTGAAGCTTTCTTT. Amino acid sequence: CASSLKHNTEAFF.

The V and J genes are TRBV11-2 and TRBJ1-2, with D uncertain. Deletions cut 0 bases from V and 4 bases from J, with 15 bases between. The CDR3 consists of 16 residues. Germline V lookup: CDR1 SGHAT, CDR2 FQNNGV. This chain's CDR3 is CASSLDVYRSPYGYTF. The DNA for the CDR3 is TGTGCCAGCAGCTTAGATGTTTACAGATCACCCTATGGCTACACCTTC.

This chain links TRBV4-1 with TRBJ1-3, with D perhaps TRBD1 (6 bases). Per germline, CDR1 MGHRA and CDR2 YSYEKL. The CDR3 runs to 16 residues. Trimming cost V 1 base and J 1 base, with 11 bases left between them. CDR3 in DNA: TGCGCCAGCAGCCAAGGACAGGCTCTTTCTGGAAACACCATATATTTT. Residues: CASSQGQALSGNTIYF.

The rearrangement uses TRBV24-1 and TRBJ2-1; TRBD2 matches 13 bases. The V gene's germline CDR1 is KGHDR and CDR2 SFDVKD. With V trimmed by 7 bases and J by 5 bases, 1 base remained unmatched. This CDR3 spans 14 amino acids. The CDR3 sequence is CATRGTSGNNEQFF. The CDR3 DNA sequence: TGTGCCACCAGAGGGACTAGCGGGAACAATGAGCAGTTCTTC.

This CDR3 reads CASSDPPGQGSGSYNEQFF. CDR3 nucleotides: TGTGCCAGCAGTGATCCCCCGGGACAGGGGTCTGGTTCCTACAATGAGCAGTTCTTC. The chain links TRBV2 to TRBJ2-1; TRBD1 matches at 10 bases. The germline V gene has CDR1 SNHLY and CDR2 FYNNEI. This CDR3 is built from 19 residues. With V trimmed by 3 bases and J by 1 base, 12 bases remained unmatched.

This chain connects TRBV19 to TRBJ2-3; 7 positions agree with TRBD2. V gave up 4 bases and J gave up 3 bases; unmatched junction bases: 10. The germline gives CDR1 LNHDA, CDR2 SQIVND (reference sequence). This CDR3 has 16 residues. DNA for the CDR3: TGTGCCAGTAGTAAAAGGGAGGGCCTAGGAACAGATACGCAGTATTTT. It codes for CASSKREGLGTDTQYF.

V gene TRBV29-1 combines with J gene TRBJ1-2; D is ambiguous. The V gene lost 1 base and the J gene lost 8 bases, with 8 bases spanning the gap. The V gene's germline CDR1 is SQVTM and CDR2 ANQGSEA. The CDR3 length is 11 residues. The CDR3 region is CSVEGRSGYTF. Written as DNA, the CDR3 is TGCAGCGTTGAAGGGCGTAGCGGCTACACCTTC.

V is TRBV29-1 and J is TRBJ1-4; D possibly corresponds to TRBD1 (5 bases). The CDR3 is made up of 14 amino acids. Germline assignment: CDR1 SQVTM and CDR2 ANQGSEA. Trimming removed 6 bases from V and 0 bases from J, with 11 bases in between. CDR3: CSVGDSATNEKLFF. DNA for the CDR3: TGCAGCGTGGGCGACAGTGCAACTAATGAAAAACTGTTTTTT.

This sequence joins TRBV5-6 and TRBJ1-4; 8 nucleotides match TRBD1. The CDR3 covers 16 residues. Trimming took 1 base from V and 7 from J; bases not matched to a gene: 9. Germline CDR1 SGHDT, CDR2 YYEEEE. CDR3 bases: TGTGCCAGCAGCTTGATGACAGGGGCGGTTGGTGAAAAACTGTTTTTT. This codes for CASSLMTGAVGEKLFF.

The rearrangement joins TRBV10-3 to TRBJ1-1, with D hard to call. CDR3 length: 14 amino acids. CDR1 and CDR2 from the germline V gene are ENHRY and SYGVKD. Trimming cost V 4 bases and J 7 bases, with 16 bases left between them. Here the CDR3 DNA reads TGTGCCATCAGTGCAGCACCCGGGGTAATTGAAGCTTTCTTT. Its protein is CAISAAPGVIEAFF.

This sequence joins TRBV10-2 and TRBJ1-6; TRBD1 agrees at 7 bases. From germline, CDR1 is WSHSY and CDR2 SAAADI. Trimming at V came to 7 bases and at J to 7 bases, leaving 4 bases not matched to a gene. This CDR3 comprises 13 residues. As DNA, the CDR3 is TGCGCCAGCAAAGACAGGGCCAATTCACCCCTCCACTTT. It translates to CASKDRANSPLHF.

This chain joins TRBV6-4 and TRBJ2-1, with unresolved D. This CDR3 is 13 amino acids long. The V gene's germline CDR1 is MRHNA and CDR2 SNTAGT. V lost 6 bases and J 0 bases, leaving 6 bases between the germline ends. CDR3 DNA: TGTGCCAGCAGCCCCAGCTCCTACAATGAGCAGTTCTTC. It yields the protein CASSPSSYNEQFF.

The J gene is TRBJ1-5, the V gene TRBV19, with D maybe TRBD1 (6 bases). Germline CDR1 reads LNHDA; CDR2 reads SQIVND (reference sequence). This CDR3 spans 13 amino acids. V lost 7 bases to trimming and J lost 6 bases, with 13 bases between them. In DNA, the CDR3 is TGTGCCAGTACCGGTCAGGGGTTTCAGCCCCAGCATTTT. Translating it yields CASTGQGFQPQHF. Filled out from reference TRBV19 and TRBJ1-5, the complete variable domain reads DGGITQSPKYLFRKEGQNVTLSCEQNLNHDAMYWYRQDPGQGLRLIYYSQIVNDFQKGDIAEGYSVSREKKESFPLTVTSAQKNPTAFYLCASTGQGFQPQHFGDGTRLSIL.

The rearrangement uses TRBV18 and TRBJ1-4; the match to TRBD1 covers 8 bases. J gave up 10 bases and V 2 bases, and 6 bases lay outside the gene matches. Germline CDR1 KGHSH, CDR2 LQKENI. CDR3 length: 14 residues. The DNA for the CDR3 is TGTGCCAGCTCACCATCCCAGGGGGCCGGAAAACTGTTTTTT. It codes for CASSPSQGAGKLFF.

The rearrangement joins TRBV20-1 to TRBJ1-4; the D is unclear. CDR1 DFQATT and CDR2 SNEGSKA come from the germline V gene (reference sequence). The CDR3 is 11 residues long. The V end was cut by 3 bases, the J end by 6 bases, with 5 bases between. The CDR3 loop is CSASLYEKLFF. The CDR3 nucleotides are TGCAGTGCTAGCCTTTATGAAAAACTGTTTTTT.

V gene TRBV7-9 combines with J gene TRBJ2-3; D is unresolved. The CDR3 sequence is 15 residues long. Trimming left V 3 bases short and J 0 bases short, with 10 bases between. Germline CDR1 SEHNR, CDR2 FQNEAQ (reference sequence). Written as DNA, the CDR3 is TGTGCCAGCAGCTTGGGTGAGACTAGCACAGATACGCAGTATTTT. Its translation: CASSLGETSTDTQYF.

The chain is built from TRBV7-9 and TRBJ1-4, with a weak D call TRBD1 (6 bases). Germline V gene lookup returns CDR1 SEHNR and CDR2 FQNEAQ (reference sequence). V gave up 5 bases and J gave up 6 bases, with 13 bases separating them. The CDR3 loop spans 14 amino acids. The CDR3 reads CASSPGQGYEKLFF. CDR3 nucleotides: TGTGCCAGCAGCCCAGGTCAGGGGTATGAAAAACTGTTTTTT.

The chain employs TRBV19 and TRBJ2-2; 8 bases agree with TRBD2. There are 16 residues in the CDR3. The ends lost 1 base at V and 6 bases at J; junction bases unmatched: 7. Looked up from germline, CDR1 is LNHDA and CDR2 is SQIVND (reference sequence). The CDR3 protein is CASSIAWAGGAGELFF. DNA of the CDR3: TGTGCCAGTAGTATAGCATGGGCGGGGGGCGCCGGGGAGCTGTTTTTT. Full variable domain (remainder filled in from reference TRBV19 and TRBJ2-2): DGGITQSPKYLFRKEGQNVTLSCEQNLNHDAMYWYRQDPGQGLRLIYYSQIVNDFQKGDIAEGYSVSREKKESFPLTVTSAQKNPTAFYLCASSIAWAGGAGELFFGEGSRLTVL.

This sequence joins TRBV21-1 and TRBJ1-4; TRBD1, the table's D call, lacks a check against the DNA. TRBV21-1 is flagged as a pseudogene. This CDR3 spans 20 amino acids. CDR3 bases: TGTGCCAGCAGCAAAATTCCCTCACCAGGGGGCAAGGCAACTAATGAAAAACTGTTTTTT. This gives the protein CASSKIPSPGGKATNEKLFF.

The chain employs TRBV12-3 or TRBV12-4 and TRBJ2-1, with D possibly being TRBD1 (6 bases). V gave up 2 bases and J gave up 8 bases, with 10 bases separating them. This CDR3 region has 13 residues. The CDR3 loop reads CASSLMGADEQFF. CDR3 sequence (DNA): TGTGCCAGCAGTTTAATGGGGGCGGATGAGCAGTTCTTC.

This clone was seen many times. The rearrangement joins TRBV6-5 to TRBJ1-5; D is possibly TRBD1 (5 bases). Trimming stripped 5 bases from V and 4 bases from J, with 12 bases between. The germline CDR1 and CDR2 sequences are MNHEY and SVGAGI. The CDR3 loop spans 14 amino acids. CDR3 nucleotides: TGTGCCAGCAGTCCGGGACTTCGAAATCAGCCCCAGCATTTT. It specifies CASSPGLRNQPQHF.

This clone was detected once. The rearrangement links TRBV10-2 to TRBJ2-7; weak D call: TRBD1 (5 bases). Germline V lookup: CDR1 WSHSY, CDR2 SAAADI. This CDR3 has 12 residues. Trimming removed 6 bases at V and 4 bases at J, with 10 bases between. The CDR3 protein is CASREGVYEQYF. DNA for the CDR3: TGCGCCAGCAGGGAAGGGGTGTACGAGCAGTACTTC.

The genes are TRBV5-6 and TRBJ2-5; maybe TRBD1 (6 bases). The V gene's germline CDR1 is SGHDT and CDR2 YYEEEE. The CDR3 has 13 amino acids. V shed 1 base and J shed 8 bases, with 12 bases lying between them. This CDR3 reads CASSLPTRGTQYF. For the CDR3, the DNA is TGTGCCAGCAGCTTGCCGACCAGGGGAACCCAGTACTTC. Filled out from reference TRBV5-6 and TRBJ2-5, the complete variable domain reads DAGVTQSPTHLIKTRGQQVTLRCSPKSGHDTVSWYQQALGQGPQFIFQYYEEEERQRGNFPDRFSGHQFPNYSSELNVNALLLGDSALYLCASSLPTRGTQYFGPGTRLLVL.

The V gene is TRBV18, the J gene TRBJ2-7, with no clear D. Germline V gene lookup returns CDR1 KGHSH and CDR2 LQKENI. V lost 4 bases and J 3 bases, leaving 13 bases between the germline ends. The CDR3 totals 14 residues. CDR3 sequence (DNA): TGTGCCAGCTCACTCCCCGCGACACGCTACGAGCAGTACTTC. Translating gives CASSLPATRYEQYF.

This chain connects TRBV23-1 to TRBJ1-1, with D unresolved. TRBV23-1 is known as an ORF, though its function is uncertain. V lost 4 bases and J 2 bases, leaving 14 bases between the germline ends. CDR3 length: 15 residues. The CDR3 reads CASSPPRSGNTEAFF. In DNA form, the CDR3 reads TGCGCCAGCAGTCCCCCGCGGAGCGGCAACACTGAAGCTTTCTTT.

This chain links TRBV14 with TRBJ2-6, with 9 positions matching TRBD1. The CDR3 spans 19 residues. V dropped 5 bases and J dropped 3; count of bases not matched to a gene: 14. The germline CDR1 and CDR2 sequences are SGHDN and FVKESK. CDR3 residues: CASSIGRGQGLFGANVLTF. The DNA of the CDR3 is TGTGCCAGCAGCATAGGGCGGGGACAGGGATTATTTGGGGCCAACGTCCTGACTTTC.

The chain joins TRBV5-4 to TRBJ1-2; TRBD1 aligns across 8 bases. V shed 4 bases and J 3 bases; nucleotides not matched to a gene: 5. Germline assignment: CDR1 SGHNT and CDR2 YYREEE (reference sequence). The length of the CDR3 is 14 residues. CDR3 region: CASSRQGRDYGYTF. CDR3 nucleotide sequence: TGTGCCAGCAGCAGACAGGGGAGGGACTATGGCTACACCTTC.

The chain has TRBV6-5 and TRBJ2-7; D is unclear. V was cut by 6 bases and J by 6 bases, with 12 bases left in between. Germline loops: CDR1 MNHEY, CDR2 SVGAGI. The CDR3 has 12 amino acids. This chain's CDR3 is CASRPVSGEQYF. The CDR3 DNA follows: TGTGCCAGCAGACCAGTGTCAGGCGAGCAGTACTTC.

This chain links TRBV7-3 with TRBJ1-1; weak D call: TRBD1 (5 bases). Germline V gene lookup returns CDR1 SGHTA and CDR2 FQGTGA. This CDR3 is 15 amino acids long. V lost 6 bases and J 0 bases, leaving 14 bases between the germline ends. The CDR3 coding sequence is TGTGCCAGCAGGTATCAGGTGGACATGAACACTGAAGCTTTCTTT. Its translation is CASRYQVDMNTEAFF.